This T cell receptor beta chain was identified during a study of T-cell memory formation after mild COVID-19. For the study at large: TCR clusters were mostly donor specific.

There are a few counts of this clonotype. What it binds is not known. Whole-study results and caveats: While clones contracting from day 15 to 85 were balanced between CD4 and CD8, later expanders leaned CD4+. CD8+ contracting clones occupied EMRA, while CD4+ ones occupied mainly CM and EM.

This CDR3 is 14 amino acids long. The V gene's germline CDR1 is SGHRS and CDR2 YFSETQ. The V end was cut by 0 bases, the J end by 0 bases, with 6 bases between. In TCRdb, the 5' RACE reads were re-called with MiXCR into one record per CDR3 protein. The repertoire holds 400,000 or so distinct CDR3 sequences, with roughly 20% as singletons. The sequence came from an adult woman who had mild COVID-19 (a few samples of this study predate the infection). Cell type and time point are not known. This sequence joins TRBV5-1 and TRBJ1-2; D not resolved. The source material was PBMCs or a T cell subset sorted from them (not recorded which). CDR3 in amino acids: CASSLGSTNYGYTF. The CDR3 DNA follows: TGCGCCAGCAGCTTGGGGTCTACTAACTATGGCTACACCTTC.